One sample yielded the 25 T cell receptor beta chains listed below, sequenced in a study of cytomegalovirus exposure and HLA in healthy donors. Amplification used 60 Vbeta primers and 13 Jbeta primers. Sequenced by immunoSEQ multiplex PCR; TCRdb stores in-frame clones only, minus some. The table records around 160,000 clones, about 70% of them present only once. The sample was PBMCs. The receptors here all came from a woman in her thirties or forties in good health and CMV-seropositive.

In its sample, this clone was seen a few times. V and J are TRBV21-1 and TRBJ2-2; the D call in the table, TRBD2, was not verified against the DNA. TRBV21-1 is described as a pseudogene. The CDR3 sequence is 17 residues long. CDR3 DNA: TGTGCCAGCAGCAGAGGCGGGGGGGCCAGATACACCGGGGAGCTGTTTTTT. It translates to CASSRGGGARYTGELFF.

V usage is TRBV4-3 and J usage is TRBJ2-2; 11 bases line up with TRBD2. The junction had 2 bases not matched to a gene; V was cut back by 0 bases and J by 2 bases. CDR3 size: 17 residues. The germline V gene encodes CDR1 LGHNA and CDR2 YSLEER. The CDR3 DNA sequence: TGCGCCAGCAGCCAAGAAACTAGCGGGAGTAACACCGGGGAGCTGTTTTTT. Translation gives CASSQETSGSNTGELFF.

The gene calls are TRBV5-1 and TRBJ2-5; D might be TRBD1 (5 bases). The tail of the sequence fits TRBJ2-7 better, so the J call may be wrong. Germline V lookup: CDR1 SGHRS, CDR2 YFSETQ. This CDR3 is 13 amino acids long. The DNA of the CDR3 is TGCGCCAGTACCCAGGGAAGGGACTACGAGCAGTACTTC. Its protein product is CASTQGRDYEQYF.

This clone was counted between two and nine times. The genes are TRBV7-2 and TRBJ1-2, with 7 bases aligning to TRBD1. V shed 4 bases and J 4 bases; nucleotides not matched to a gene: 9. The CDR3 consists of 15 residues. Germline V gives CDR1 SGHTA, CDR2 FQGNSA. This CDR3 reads CASSSFPDRAYGYTF. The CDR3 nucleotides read TGTGCCAGCAGCTCCTTCCCCGACAGGGCCTATGGCTACACCTTC.

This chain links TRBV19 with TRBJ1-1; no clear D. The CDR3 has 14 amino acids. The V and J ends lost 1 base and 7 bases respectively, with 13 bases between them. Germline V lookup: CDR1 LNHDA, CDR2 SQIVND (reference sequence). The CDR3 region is CASSIGMEQSEAFF. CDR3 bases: TGTGCCAGTAGTATAGGCATGGAACAGAGTGAAGCTTTCTTT.

The CDR3 sequence: CASRPDRGINEQFF. CDR3 DNA sequence: TGTGCCAGCAGACCAGACAGGGGAATCAATGAGCAGTTCTTC. The V gene is TRBV6-6, the J gene TRBJ2-1, with 8 bases matching TRBD1. CDR3 length: 14 residues. Germline lookup yields CDR1 MNHNY and CDR2 SVGAGI (reference sequence). The trim removed 6 bases at V and 6 bases at J, leaving 7 bases unmatched.

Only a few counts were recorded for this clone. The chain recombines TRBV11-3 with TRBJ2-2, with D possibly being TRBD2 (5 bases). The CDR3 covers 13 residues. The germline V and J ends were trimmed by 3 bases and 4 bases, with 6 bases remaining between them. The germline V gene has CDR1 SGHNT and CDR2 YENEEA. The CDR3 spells CASSFRGTGELFF. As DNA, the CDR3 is TGTGCCAGCAGCTTCCGGGGCACCGGGGAGCTGTTTTTT. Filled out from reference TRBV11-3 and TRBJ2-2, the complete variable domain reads EAGVVQSPRYKIIEKKQPVAFWCNPISGHNTLYWYLQNLGQGPELLIRYENEEAVDDSQLPKDRFSAERLKGVDSTLKIQPAELGDSAVYLCASSFRGTGELFFGEGSRLTVL.

The CDR3 is CASSYSRHQPQHF. The CDR3 bases are TGTGCCAGCAGTTACTCGAGGCATCAGCCCCAGCATTTT. The rearrangement links TRBV6-5 to TRBJ1-5, with unresolved D. This CDR3 spans 13 amino acids. Germline values: CDR1 MNHEY, CDR2 SVGAGI. V was shortened by 0 bases and J by 5 bases, with 5 bases between the two germline ends.

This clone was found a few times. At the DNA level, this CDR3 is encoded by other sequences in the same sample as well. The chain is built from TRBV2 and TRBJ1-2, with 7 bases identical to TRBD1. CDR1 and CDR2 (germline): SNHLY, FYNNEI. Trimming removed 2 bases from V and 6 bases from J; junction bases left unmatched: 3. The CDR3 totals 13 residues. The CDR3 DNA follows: TGTGCCAGCAGTGAATACAGGGGACATGGCTACACCTTC. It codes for CASSEYRGHGYTF.

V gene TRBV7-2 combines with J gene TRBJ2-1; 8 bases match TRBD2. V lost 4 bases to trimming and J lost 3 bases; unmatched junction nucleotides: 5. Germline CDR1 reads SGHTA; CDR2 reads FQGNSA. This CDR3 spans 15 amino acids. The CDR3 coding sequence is TGTGCCAGCAGCTCCGGACTAGCATTCTACAATGAGCAGTTCTTC. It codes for CASSSGLAFYNEQFF. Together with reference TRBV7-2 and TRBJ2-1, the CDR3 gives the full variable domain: GAGVSQSPSNKVTEKGKDVELRCDPISGHTALYWYRQSLGQGLEFLIYFQGNSAPDKSGLPSDRFSAERTGGSVSTLTIQRTQQEDSAVYLCASSSGLAFYNEQFFGPGTRLTVL.

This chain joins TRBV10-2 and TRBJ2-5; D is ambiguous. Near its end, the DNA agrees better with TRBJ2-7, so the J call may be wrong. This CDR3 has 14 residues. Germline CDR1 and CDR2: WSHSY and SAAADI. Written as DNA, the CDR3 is TGCGCCAGCAGTGACGAGGTCCTCTCCTACGAGCAGTACTTC. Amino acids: CASSDEVLSYEQYF.

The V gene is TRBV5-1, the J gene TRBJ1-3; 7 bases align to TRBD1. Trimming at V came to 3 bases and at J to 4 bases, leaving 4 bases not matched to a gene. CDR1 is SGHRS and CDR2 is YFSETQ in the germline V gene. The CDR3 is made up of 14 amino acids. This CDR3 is CASSSGTEGNTIYF. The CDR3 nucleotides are TGCGCCAGCAGCTCCGGGACAGAAGGAAACACCATATATTTT.

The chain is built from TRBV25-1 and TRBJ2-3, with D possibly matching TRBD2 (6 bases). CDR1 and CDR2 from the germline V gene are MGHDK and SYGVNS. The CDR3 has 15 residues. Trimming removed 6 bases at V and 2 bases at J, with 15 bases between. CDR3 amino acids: CASSKRREATDTQYF. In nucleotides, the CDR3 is TGTGCCAGCAGCAAACGGCGGGAAGCCACAGATACGCAGTATTTT.

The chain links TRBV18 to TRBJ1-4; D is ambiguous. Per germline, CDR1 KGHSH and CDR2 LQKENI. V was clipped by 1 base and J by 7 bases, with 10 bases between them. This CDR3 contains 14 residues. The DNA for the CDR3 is TGTGCCAGCTCACCACAGGGAGTTCCTGAAAAACTGTTTTTT. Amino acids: CASSPQGVPEKLFF.

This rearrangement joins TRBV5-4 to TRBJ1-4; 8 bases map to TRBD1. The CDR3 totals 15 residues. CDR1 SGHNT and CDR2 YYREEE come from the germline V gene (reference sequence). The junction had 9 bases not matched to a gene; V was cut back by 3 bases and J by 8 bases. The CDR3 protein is CASSSGTGSREKLFF. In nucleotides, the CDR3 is TGTGCCAGCAGCTCGGGGACAGGTTCACGGGAAAAACTGTTTTTT.

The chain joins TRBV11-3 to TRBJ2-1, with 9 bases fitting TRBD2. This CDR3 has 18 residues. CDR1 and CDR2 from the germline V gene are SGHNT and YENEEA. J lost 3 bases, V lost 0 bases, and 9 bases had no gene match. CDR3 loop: CASSLDRASGKDYNEQFF. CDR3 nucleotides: TGTGCCAGCAGCTTAGATCGGGCTAGCGGGAAAGACTACAATGAGCAGTTCTTC.

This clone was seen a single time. The CDR3 spells CASSLTGTGIRTDTQYF. CDR3 nucleotide sequence: TGTGCCAGCAGCTTAACCGGGACAGGGATCCGCACAGATACGCAGTATTTT. The chain is built from TRBV7-9 and TRBJ2-3, with TRBD1 matching over 9 bases. Germline trimming cut 2 bases from V and 1 base from J; bases unmatched to any gene: 7. The length of the CDR3 is 17 residues. In germline, CDR1 is SEHNR, CDR2 FQNEAQ (reference sequence).

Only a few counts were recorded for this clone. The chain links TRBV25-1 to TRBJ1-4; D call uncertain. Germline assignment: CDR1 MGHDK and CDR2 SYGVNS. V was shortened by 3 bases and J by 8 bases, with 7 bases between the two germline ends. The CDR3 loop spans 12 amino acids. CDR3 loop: CASSDLVEKLFF. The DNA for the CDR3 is TGTGCCAGCAGTGACCTCGTCGAAAAACTGTTTTTT.

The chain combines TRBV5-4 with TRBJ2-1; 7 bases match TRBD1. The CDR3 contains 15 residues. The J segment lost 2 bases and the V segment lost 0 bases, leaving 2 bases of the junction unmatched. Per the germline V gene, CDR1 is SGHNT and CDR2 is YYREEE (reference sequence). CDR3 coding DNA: TGTGCCAGCAGCTTGGGACAGGGTGCCTACAATGAGCAGTTCTTC. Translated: CASSLGQGAYNEQFF.

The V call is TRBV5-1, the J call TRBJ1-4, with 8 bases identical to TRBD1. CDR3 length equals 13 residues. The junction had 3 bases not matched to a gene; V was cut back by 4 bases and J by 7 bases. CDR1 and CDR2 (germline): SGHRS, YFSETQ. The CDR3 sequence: CASSTGQGEKLFF. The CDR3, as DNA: TGCGCCAGCAGCACTGGACAGGGTGAAAAACTGTTTTTT.

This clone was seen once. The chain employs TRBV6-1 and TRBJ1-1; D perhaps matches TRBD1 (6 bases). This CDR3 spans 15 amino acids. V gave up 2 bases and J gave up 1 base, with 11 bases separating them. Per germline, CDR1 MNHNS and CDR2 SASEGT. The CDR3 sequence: CASSELGAGNTEAFF. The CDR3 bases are TGTGCCAGCAGTGAATTGGGGGCAGGGAACACTGAAGCTTTCTTT.

CDR3 bases: TGTGCCAGCAGTGGGGACAGGGGAGGAAACACCATATATTTT. This encodes CASSGDRGGNTIYF. The chain recombines TRBV2 with TRBJ1-3, with 10 bases that match TRBD1. From germline, CDR1 is SNHLY and CDR2 FYNNEI. The length of the CDR3 is 14 residues. V lost 4 bases to trimming and J lost 4 bases; unmatched junction nucleotides: 1.

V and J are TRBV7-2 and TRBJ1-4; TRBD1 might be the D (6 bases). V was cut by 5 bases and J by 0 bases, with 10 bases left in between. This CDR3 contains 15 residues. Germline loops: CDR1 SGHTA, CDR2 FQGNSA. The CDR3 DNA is TGTGCCAGCAGCCGACAGGTATCAACTAATGAAAAACTGTTTTTT. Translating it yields CASSRQVSTNEKLFF.

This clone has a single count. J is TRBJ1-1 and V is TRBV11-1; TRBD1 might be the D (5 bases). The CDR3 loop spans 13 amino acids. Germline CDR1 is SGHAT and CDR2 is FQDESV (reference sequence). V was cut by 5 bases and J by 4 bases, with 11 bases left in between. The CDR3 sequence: CASSHRFLTEAFF. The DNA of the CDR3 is TGTGCCAGCAGCCACAGGTTCCTCACTGAAGCTTTCTTT.

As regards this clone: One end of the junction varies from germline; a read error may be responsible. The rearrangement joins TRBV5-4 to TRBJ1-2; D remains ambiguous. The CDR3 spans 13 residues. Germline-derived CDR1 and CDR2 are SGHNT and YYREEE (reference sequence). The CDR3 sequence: CASSILVRGRYPF. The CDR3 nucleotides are TGTGCCAGCAGCATACTCGTCCGGGGTCGCTACCCCTTC.